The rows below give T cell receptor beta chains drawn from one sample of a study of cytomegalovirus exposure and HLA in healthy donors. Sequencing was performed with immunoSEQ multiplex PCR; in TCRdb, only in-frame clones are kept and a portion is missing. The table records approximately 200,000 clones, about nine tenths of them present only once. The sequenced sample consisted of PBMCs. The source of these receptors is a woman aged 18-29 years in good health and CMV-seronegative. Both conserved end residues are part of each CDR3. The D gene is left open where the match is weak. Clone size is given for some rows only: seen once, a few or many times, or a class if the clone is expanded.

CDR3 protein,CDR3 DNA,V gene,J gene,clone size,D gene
CAILPLADTQYF,TGTGCCATCCTGCCATTAGCAGATACGCAGTATTTT,TRBV6-1,TRBJ2-3,NA,NA
CASSEDRNPNYGYTF,TGTGCCAGTAGTGAAGACAGGAACCCTAACTATGGCTACACCTTC,TRBV19,TRBJ1-2,NA,NA
CASGGQTNNYGYTF,TGCGCCAGCGGCGGGCAGACCAATAACTATGGCTACACCTTC,TRBV10-2,TRBJ1-2,few,NA
CASRWTVSTDTQYF,TGTGCCAGCAGATGGACAGTTAGTACAGATACGCAGTATTTT,TRBV6-1,TRBJ2-3,NA,NA
CASSVQGGYEKLFF,TGTGCCAGCAGTGTACAGGGTGGTTATGAAAAACTGTTTTTT,TRBV6-6,TRBJ1-4,once,NA
CASSLGQSYEQYF,TGTGCCAGCAGTTTGGGACAGTCCTACGAGCAGTACTTC,TRBV27,TRBJ2-7,NA,TRBD1
CASSDDPGLAGDEQYF,TGTGCCAGCAGTGATGACCCGGGACTAGCGGGAGACGAGCAGTACTTC,TRBV6-1,TRBJ2-7,once,TRBD2
CASSLVGADYGYTF,TGTGCCAGCAGCTTAGTAGGGGCTGACTATGGCTACACCTTC,TRBV7-4,TRBJ1-2,NA,NA
CASRTSGTADTQYF,TGTGCCAGTAGGACTAGCGGGACTGCAGATACGCAGTATTTT,TRBV6-1,TRBJ2-3,NA,TRBD2
CASSQESIAGIGKNIQYF,TGCGCCAGCAGCCAAGAGTCGATAGCGGGAATTGGCAAAAACATTCAGTACTTC,TRBV4-1,TRBJ2-4,NA,TRBD2
CASSLVLGQGKNPGEKLFF,TGTGCCAGCAGCTTAGTACTTGGGCAGGGGAAAAATCCCGGTGAAAAACTGTTTTTT,TRBV7-9,TRBJ1-4,NA,NA
CASSQDRERVDSYNEQFF,TGCGCCAGCAGCCAAGACAGGGAGCGGGTTGACTCCTACAATGAGCAGTTCTTC,TRBV4-1,TRBJ2-1,NA,NA
CASSDSGRGGYTF,TGCGCCAGCAGTGATTCGGGTAGAGGAGGCTACACCTTC,TRBV10-1,TRBJ1-2,NA,NA
CASSPELAGHYEQYF,TGTGCCAGCTCACCGGAACTAGCGGGCCACTACGAGCAGTACTTC,TRBV18,TRBJ2-7,NA,TRBD2
CASTTGPGLATEAFF,TGCGCCAGCACCACTGGGCCCGGGTTAGCGACTGAAGCTTTCTTT,TRBV5-1,TRBJ1-1,NA,NA
CASSQLRQGGNQPQHF,TGTGCCAGTAGTCAACTTCGACAGGGGGGTAATCAGCCCCAGCATTTT,TRBV19,TRBJ1-5,NA,TRBD1
CSVAGLRRYNEQFF,TGCAGCGTTGCTGGACTCCGTCGATACAATGAGCAGTTCTTC,TRBV29-1,TRBJ2-1,NA,NA
CATAPGLYGYTF,TGTGCCACCGCCCCCGGTCTCTATGGCTACACCTTC,TRBV19,TRBJ1-2,NA,NA
CASSLFATSGNQPQHF,TGTGCCAGCAGCTTATTTGCAACGAGCGGCAATCAGCCCCAGCATTTT,TRBV7-8,TRBJ1-5,once,NA
CASGLVGGVGTGGRMGFGYTF,TGTGCTAGTGGTTTGGTAGGAGGTGTCGGGACAGGGGGTAGAATGGGGTTTGGCTACACCTTC,TRBV12-5,TRBJ1-2,NA,TRBD1
CASRHRGQSYGYTF,TGTGCCAGCCGGCACAGGGGGCAGAGCTATGGCTACACCTTC,TRBV5-4,TRBJ1-2,few,TRBD1
CASSHFDQRDTFETQYF,TGTGCCAGCAGCCATTTTGACCAGCGGGACACCTTTGAGACGCAGTACTTC,TRBV14,TRBJ2-7,NA,NA
CASTGTAQSQPQHF,TGTGCCAGTACAGGGACAGCGCAGAGTCAGCCCCAGCATTTT,TRBV19,TRBJ1-5,once,TRBD1
CASSPPRQGLMFYEQYF,TGTGCCAGCAGCCCACCCCGACAGGGTTTAATGTTCTACGAGCAGTACTTC,TRBV7-2,TRBJ2-7,NA,TRBD1
CASSVAQLNSPLHF,TGTGCCAGCAGCGTAGCACAGCTGAATTCACCCCTCCACTTT,TRBV9,TRBJ1-6,NA,NA
CASSSVAGSSTDTQYF,TGTGCCAGCAGCTCAGTAGCGGGATCTAGCACAGATACGCAGTATTTT,TRBV11-2,TRBJ2-3,once,TRBD2
CAWTRDRLDTEAFF,TGTGCCTGGACTAGGGACAGATTGGACACTGAAGCTTTCTTT,TRBV30,TRBJ1-1,NA,TRBD1
CASRRGQGNTIYF,TGTGCCAGCAGGAGAGGGCAAGGAAACACCATATATTTT,TRBV6-5,TRBJ1-3,few,NA
CASSEGQGLGGANVLTF,TGTGCCAGCAGTGAGGGACAGGGCCTGGGTGGGGCCAACGTCCTGACTTTC,TRBV27,TRBJ2-6,NA,TRBD1
CASPAPTGKAGTEAFF,TGTGCCAGCCCTGCCCCAACCGGGAAAGCTGGGACTGAAGCTTTCTTT,TRBV28,TRBJ1-1,NA,NA
CAISDNRGFQETQYF,TGTGCCATCAGTGATAATCGGGGGTTCCAAGAGACCCAGTACTTC,TRBV10-3,TRBJ2-5,NA,NA
CASSLGGRGNTGELFF,TGTGCTAGCAGCTTGGGAGGGCGGGGGAACACCGGGGAGCTGTTTTTT,TRBV7-7,TRBJ2-2,NA,TRBD2
CASNRGSGAETQYF,TGCGCCAGCAATAGGGGGTCAGGGGCAGAGACCCAGTACTTC,TRBV10-1,TRBJ2-5,NA,NA
CASSLGSQVNQPQHF,TGCGCCAGCAGCTTGGGCTCCCAGGTGAATCAGCCCCAGCATTTT,TRBV5-1,TRBJ1-5,NA,NA
CASSLARGGVADGYTF,TGTGCCAGCAGCTTAGCTCGTGGGGGGGTAGCGGATGGCTACACCTTC,TRBV7-9,TRBJ1-2,NA,NA
CASSIGESSYNEQFF,TGTGCCAGTAGTATTGGGGAGAGCTCCTACAATGAGCAGTTCTTC,TRBV19,TRBJ2-1,NA,NA
CASTGDSNTQYF,TGTGCCAGCACCGGAGACTCGAATACGCAGTATTTT,TRBV27,TRBJ2-3,NA,NA
CAWLGGSEKLFF,TGTGCCTGGTTGGGCGGGAGTGAAAAACTGTTTTTT,TRBV30,TRBJ1-4,NA,NA
CASSQGTVNTF,TGCGCCAGCAGCCAAGGGACAGTGAACACCTTC,TRBV4-1,TRBJ1-2,once,NA
CASQGKYTDTQYF,TGTGCCAGCCAGGGAAAGTACACAGATACGCAGTATTTT,TRBV18,TRBJ2-3,NA,NA
CAWSVGQGVNTIYF,TGTGCCTGGAGCGTCGGACAGGGGGTAAACACCATATATTTT,TRBV30,TRBJ1-3,once,TRBD1
CATLPGLPHEQYF,TGTGCCACCTTACCGGGACTCCCCCACGAGCAGTACTTC,TRBV2,TRBJ2-7,NA,NA
CSVARGATNEKLFF,TGCAGCGTTGCCAGGGGTGCAACTAATGAAAAACTGTTTTTT,TRBV29-1,TRBJ1-4,NA,NA
CASSQDVQVNTEAFF,TGTGCCAGCAGCCAAGATGTACAGGTGAACACTGAAGCTTTCTTT,TRBV4-2,TRBJ1-1,NA,NA
CASSEAGGSVFYGYTF,TGTGCCAGCAGCGAGGCAGGGGGCTCCGTATTCTATGGCTACACCTTC,TRBV28,TRBJ1-2,NA,TRBD1
CASSPPPDSANEQFF,TGTGCCAGCAGTCCCCCCCCCGACAGCGCCAATGAGCAGTTCTTC,TRBV28,TRBJ2-1,once,NA
CASSAKGVLTF,TGTGCCAGCAGCGCCAAGGGGGTCCTGACTTTC,TRBV9,TRBJ2-6,NA,NA